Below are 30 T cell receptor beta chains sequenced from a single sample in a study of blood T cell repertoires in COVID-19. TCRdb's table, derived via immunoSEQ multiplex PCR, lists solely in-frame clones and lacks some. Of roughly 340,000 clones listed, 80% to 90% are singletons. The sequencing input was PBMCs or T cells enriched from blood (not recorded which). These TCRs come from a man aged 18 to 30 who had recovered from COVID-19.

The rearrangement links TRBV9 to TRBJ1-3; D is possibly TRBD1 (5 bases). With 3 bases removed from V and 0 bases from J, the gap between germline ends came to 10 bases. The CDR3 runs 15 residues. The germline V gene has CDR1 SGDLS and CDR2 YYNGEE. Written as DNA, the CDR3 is TGTGCCAGCAGCGCCGGCGGGGGCTCTGGAAACACCATATATTTT. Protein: CASSAGGGSGNTIYF.

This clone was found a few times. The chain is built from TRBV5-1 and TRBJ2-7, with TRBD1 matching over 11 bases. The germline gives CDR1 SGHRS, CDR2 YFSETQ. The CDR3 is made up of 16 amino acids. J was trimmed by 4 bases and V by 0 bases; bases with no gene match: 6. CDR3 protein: CASSLAFGQGAYEQYF. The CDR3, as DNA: TGCGCCAGCAGCTTGGCCTTTGGACAGGGGGCTTACGAGCAGTACTTC.

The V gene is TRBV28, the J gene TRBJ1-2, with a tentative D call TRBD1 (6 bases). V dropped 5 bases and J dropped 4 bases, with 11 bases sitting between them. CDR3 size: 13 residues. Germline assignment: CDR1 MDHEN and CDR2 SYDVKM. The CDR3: CASSPGTSYGYTF. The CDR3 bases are TGTGCCAGCAGTCCCGGGACATCCTATGGCTACACCTTC.

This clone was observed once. The CDR3 coding sequence is TGTGCCACCAGCAGAGATAAGGGGGCAACTAATGAAAAACTGTTTTTT. Protein sequence: CATSRDKGATNEKLFF. The chain combines TRBV15 with TRBJ1-4; D possibly corresponds to TRBD1 (6 bases). This CDR3 comprises 16 residues. The germline gives CDR1 LNHNV, CDR2 YYDKDF (reference sequence). The germline V and J ends were trimmed by 0 bases and 0 bases, with 8 bases remaining between them.

The CDR3 coding sequence is TGTGCCACCAGCAGATTCGGACAGAACCTTGCTGGGGCCAACGTCCTGACTTTC. This translates into CATSRFGQNLAGANVLTF. The V and J genes are TRBV15 and TRBJ2-6; D possibly corresponds to TRBD1 (6 bases). Trimming removed 2 bases from V and 2 bases from J, with 16 bases in between. This CDR3 region has 18 residues. Germline values: CDR1 LNHNV, CDR2 YYDKDF (reference sequence). Complete variable domain (other parts from reference TRBV15 and TRBJ2-6): DAMVIQNPRYQVTQFGKPVTLSCSQTLNHNVMYWYQQKSSQAPKLLFHYYDKDFNNEADTPDNFQSRRPNTSFCFLDIRSPGLGDTAMYLCATSRFGQNLAGANVLTFGAGSRLTVL.

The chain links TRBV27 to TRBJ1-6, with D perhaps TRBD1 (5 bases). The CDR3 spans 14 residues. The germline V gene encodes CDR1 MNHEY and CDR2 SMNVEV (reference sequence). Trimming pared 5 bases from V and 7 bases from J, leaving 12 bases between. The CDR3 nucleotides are TGTGCCAGCAGTGAGGGACTTAAGAATTCACCCCTCCACTTT. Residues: CASSEGLKNSPLHF.

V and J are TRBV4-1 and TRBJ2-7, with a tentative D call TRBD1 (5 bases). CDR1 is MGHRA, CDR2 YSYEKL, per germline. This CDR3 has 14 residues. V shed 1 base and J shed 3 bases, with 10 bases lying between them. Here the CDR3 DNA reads TGCGCCAGCAGCCAAGGTGAAGGGGACTACGAGCAGTACTTC. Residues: CASSQGEGDYEQYF.

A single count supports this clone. CDR3 sequence (DNA): TGTGCCAGCAGCTTATCAGGGGGCTACTATGGCTACACCTTC. Translation: CASSLSGGYYGYTF. The chain employs TRBV7-3 and TRBJ1-2; TRBD1 agrees at 8 bases. Germline loops: CDR1 SGHTA, CDR2 FQGTGA. The V and J ends lost 2 bases and 3 bases, in that order; junction bases with no gene match: 2. This CDR3 region has 14 residues.

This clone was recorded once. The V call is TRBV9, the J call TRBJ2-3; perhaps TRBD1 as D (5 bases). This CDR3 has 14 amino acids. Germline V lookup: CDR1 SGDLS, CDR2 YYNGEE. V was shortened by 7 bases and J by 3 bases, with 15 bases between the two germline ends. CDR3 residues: CASATSTETDTQYF. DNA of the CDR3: TGTGCCAGCGCGACGTCGACAGAGACAGATACGCAGTATTTT.

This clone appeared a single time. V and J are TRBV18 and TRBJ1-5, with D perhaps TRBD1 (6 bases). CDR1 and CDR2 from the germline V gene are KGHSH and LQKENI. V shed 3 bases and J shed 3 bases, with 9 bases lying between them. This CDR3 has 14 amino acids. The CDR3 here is CASSPDRLNQPQHF. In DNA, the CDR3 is TGTGCCAGCTCACCGGACAGACTCAATCAGCCCCAGCATTTT.

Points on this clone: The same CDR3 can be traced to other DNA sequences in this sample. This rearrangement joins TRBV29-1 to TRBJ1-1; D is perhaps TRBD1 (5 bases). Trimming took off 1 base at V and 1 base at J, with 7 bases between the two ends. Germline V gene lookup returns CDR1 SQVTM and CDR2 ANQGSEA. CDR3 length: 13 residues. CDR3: CSVEAGWNTEAFF. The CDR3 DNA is TGCAGCGTTGAAGCAGGGTGGAACACTGAAGCTTTCTTT.

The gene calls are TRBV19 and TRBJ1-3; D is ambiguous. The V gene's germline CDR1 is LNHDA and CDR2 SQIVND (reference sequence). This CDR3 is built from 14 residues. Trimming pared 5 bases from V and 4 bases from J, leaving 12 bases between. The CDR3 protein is CASSSTSGGNTIYF. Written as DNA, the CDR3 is TGTGCCAGTAGTTCCACCTCGGGGGGAAACACCATATATTTT.

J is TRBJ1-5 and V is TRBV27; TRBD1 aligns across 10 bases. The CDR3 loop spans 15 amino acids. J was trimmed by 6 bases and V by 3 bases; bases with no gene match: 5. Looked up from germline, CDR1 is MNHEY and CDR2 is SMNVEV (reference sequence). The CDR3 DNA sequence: TGTGCCAGCAGTTTTAGACAGGGGGCGGGTCAGCCCCAGCATTTT. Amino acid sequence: CASSFRQGAGQPQHF.

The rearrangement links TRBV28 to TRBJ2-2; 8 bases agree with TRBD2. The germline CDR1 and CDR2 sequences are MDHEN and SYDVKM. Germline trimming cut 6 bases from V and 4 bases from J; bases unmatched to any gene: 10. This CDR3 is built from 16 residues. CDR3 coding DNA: TGTGCCAGCAGGGGGGGGACTAGTCACGTCACCGGGGAGCTGTTTTTT. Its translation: CASRGGTSHVTGELFF. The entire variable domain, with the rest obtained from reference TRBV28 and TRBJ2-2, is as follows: DVKVTQSSRYLVKRTGEKVFLECVQDMDHENMFWYRQDPGLGLRLIYFSYDVKMKEKGDIPEGYSVSREKKERFSLILESASTNQTSMYLCASRGGTSHVTGELFFGEGSRLTVL.

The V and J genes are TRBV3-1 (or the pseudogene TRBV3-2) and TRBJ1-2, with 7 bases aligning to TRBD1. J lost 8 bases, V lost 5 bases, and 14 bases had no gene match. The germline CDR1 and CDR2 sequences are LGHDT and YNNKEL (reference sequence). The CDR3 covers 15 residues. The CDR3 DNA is TGTGCCAGCAGCGTCCTAGGACAGGCTATAGGGGGCTACACCTTC. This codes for CASSVLGQAIGGYTF.

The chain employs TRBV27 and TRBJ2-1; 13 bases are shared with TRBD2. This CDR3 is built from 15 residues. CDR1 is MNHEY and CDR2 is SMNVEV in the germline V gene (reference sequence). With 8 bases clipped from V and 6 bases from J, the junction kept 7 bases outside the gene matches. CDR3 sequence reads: CASRPGTSGANEQFF. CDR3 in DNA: TGTGCCAGCCGCCCCGGGACTAGCGGGGCCAATGAGCAGTTCTTC.

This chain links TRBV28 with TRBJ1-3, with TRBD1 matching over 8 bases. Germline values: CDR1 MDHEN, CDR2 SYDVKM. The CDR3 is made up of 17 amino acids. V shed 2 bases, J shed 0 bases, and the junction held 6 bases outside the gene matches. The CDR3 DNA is TGTGCCAGCAGTTTAACGGGACAGGCAAGCTCTGGAAACACCATATATTTT. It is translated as CASSLTGQASSGNTIYF.

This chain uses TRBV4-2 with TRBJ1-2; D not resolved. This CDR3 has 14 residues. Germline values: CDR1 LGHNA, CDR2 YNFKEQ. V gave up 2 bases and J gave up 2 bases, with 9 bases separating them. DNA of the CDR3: TGTGCCAGCAGCCAACTAAAGCGGAACTATGGCTACACCTTC. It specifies CASSQLKRNYGYTF.

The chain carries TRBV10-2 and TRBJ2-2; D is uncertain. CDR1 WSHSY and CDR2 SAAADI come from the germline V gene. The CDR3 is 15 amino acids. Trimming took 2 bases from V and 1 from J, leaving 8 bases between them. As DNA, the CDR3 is TGCGCCAGCAGTGAGCAAAAACAGAACACCGGGGAGCTGTTTTTT. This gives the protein CASSEQKQNTGELFF.

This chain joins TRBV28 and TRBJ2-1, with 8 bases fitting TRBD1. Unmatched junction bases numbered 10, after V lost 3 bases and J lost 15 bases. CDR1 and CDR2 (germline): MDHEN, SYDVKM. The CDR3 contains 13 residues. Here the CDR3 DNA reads TGTGCCAGCAGTTTTGGGGGACAGGAAAGTAGGTTCTTC. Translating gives CASSFGGQESRFF.

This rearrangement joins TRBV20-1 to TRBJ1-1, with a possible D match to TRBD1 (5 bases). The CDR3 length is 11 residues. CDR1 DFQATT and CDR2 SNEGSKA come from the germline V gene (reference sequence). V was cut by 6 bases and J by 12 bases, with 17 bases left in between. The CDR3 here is CSAREVGGTFF. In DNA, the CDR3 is TGCAGTGCCAGGGAGGTTGGAGGAACTTTCTTT.

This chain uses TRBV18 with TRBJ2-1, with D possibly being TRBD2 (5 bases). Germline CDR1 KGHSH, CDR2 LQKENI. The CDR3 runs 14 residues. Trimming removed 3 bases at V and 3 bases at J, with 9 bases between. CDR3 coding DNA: TGTGCCAGCTCACCGCAACTAGTCTACAATGAGCAGTTCTTC. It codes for CASSPQLVYNEQFF.

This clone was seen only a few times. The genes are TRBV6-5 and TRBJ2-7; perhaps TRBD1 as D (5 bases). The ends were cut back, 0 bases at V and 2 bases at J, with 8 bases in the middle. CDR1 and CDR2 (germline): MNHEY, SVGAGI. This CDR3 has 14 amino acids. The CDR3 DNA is TGTGCCAGCAGTTACTCAGGGGTGACCTACGAGCAGTACTTC. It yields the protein CASSYSGVTYEQYF.

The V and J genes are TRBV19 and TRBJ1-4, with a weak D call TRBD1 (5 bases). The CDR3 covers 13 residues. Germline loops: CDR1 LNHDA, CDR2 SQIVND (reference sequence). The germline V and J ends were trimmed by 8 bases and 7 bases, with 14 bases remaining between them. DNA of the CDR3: TGTGCCAGTCGGCAGGGAATCGTTGAAAAACTGTTTTTT. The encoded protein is CASRQGIVEKLFF.

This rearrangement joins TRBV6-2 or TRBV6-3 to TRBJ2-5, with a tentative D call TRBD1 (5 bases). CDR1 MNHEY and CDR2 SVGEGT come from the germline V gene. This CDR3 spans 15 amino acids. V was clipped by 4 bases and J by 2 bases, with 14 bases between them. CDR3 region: CASSLGVIVQETQYF. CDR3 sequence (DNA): TGTGCCAGCAGTTTAGGGGTTATAGTTCAAGAGACCCAGTACTTC.

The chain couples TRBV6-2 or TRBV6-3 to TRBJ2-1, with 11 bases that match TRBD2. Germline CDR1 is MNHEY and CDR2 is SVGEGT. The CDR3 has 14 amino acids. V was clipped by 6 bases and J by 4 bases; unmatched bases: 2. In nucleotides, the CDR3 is TGTGCCAGCAGCTCTAGCGGGAGGTACAATGAGCAGTTCTTC. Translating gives CASSSSGRYNEQFF.

CDR3 coding DNA: TGTGCCAGCAGCCAAGGGGGGGGAGGGGATGGCTACACCTTC. Translated: CASSQGGGGDGYTF. V and J are TRBV4-2 and TRBJ1-2; the D gene is possibly TRBD1 (5 bases). The germline gives CDR1 LGHNA, CDR2 YNFKEQ. Trimming removed 1 base at V and 6 bases at J, with 12 bases between. This CDR3 has 14 residues.

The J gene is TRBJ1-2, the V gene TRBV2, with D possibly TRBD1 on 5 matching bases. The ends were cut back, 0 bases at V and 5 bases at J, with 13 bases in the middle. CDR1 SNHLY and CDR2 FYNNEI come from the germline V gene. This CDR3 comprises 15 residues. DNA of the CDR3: TGTGCCAGCAGTGAAGCGCTCCAGGGAGGATATGGCTACACCTTC. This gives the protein CASSEALQGGYGYTF.

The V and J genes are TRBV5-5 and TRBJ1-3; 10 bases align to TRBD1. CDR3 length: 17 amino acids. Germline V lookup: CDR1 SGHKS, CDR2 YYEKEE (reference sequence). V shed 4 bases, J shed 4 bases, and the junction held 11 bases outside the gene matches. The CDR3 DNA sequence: TGTGCCAGCAGCCTCCGCATCGACAGGGGGCTAGGAAACACCATATATTTT. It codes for CASSLRIDRGLGNTIYF.

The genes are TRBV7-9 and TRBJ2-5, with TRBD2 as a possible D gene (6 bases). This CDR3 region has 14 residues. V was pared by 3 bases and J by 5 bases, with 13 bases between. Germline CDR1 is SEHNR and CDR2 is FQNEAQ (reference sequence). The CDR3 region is CASSFQGGAETQYF. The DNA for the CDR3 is TGTGCCAGCAGCTTTCAAGGAGGGGCGGAGACCCAGTACTTC.